This T cell receptor (beta chain) was recorded in a study of blood T cell repertoires in COVID-19. Sequenced by immunoSEQ multiplex PCR; TCRdb stores in-frame clones only, minus some. The data show about 64,000 clones, roughly 88% seen once. V trimming: 5 bases; J trimming: 5 bases; junction bases outside the gene matches: 6. This CDR3 has 14 amino acids. Germline V gene sequence: CDR1 SEHNR, CDR2 FQNEAQ (reference sequence). This clone showed up just once. This TCR was sampled from a human donor in a cohort sampled during active COVID-19. J is TRBJ2-7 and V is TRBV7-9; 10 bases are a match to TRBD2. The sequenced sample consisted of peripheral blood. The CDR3 reads CASSPSGSLNEQYF. The CDR3 DNA is TGTGCCAGCAGCCCTAGCGGGAGCTTGAACGAGCAGTACTTC.